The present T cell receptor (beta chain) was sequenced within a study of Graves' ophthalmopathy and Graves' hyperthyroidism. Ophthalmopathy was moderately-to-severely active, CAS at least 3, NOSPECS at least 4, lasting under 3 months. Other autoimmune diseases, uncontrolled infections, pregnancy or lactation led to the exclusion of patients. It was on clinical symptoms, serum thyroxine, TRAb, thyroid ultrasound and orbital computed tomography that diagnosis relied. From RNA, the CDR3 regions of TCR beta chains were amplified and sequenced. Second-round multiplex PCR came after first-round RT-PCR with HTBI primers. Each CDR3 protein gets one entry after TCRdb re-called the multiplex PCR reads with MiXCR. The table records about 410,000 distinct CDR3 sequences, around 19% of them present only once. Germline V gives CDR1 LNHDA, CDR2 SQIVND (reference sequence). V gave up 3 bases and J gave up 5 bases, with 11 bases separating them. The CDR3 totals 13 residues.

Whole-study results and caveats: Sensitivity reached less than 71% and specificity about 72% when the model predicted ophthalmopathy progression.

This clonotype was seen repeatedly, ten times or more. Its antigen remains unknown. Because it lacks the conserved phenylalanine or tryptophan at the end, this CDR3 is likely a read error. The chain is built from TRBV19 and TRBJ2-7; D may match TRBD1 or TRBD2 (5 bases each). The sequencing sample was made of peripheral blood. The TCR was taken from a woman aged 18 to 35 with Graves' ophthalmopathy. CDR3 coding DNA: TGTGCCAGTAGTATGGGGGACGACAACGAGCAGTACTCC. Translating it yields CASSMGDDNEQYS.